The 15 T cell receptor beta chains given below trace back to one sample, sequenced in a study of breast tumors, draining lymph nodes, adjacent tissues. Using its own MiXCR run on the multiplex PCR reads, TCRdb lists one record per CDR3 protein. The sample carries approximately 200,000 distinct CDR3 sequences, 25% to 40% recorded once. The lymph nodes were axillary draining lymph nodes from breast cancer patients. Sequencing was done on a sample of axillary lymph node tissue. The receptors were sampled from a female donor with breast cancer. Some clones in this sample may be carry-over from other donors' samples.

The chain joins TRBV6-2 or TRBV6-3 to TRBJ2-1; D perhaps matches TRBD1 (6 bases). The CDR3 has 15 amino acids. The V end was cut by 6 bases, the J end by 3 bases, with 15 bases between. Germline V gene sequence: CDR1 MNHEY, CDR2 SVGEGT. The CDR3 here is CASSNPGHHYNEQFF. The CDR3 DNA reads TGTGCCAGCAGCAACCCGGGACACCACTACAATGAGCAGTTCTTC.

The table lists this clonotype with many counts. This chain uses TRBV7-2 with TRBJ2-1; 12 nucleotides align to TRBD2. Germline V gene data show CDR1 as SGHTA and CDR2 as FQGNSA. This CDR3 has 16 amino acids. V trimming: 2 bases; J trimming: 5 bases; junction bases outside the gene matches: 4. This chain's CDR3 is CASSLPSGRADNEQFF. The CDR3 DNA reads TGTGCCAGCAGCTTACCTAGCGGGAGGGCCGACAATGAGCAGTTCTTC. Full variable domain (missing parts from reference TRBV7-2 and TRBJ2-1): GAGVSQSPSNKVTEKGKDVELRCDPISGHTALYWYRQSLGQGLEFLIYFQGNSAPDKSGLPSDRFSAERTGGSVSTLTIQRTQQEDSAVYLCASSLPSGRADNEQFFGPGTRLTVL.

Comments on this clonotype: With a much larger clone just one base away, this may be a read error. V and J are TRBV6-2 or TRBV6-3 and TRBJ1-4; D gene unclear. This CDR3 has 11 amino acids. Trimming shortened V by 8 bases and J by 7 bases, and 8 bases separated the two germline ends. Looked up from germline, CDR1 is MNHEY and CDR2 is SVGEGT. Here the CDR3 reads CASGHSEKLFF. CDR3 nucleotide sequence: TGTGCCAGCGGGCACAGTGAAAAACTGTTTTTT.

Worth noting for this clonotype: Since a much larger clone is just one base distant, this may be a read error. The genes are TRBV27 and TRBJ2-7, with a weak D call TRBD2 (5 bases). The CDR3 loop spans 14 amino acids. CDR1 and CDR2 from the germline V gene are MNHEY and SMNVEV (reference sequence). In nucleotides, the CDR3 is TGTGCCAGCAGTCGGCAAAGCGGTCCCTACGAGCAGCACTTC. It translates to CASSRQSGPYEQHF.

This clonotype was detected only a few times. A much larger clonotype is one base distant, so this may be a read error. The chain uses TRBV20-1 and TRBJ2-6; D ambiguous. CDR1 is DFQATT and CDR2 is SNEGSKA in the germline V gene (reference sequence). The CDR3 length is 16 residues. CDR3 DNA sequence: TGCAGTGCTAGGGACGCCGGAACCTCTGCGGCCAACGTCCTGACTTTC. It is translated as CSARDAGTSAANVLTF.

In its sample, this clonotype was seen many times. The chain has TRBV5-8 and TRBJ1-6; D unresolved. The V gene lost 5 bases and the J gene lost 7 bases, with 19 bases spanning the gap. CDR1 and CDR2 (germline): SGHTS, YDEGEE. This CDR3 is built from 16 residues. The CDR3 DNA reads TGTGCCAGCAGTCCACGACCTAGCCCTTCAAATTCACCCCTCCACTTT. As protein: CASSPRPSPSNSPLHF.

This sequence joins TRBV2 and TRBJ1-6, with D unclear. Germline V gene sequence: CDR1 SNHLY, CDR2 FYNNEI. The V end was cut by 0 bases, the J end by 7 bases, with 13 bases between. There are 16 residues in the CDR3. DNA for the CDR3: TGTGCCAGCAGTGAAGCCTTGGCCGGAGGGAATTCACCCCTCCACTTT. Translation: CASSEALAGGNSPLHF.

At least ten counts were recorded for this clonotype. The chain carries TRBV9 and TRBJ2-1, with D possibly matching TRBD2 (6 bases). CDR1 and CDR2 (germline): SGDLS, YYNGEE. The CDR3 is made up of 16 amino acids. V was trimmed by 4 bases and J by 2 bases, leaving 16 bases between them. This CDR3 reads CASSSRRGEAYNEQFF. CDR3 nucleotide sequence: TGTGCCAGCAGCAGCCGGAGAGGGGAGGCCTACAATGAGCAGTTCTTC. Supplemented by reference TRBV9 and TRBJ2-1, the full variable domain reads DSGVTQTPKHLITATGQRVTLRCSPRSGDLSVYWYQQSLDQGLQFLIQYYNGEERAKGNILERFSAQQFPDLHSELNLSSLELGDSALYFCASSSRRGEAYNEQFFGPGTRLTVL.

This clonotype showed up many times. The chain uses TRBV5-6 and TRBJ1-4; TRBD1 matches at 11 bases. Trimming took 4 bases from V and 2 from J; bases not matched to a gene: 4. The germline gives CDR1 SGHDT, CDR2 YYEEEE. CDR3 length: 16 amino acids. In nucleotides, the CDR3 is TGTGCCAGCAGCAGGGACAGGGGGAAGACTAATGAAAAACTGTTTTTT. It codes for CASSRDRGKTNEKLFF. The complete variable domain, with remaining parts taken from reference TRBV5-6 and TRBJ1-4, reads DAGVTQSPTHLIKTRGQQVTLRCSPKSGHDTVSWYQQALGQGPQFIFQYYEEEERQRGNFPDRFSGHQFPNYSSELNVNALLLGDSALYLCASSRDRGKTNEKLFFGSGTQLSVL.

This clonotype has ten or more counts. This CDR3 reads CSARNPGQYNSPLHF. CDR3 in DNA: TGCAGTGCTAGGAACCCGGGACAGTATAATTCACCCCTCCACTTT. The V gene is TRBV20-1, the J gene TRBJ1-6, with 7 nucleotides matching TRBD1. The CDR3 is 15 residues long. Trimming removed 3 bases from V and 4 bases from J; junction bases left unmatched: 6. The V gene's germline CDR1 is DFQATT and CDR2 SNEGSKA (reference sequence).

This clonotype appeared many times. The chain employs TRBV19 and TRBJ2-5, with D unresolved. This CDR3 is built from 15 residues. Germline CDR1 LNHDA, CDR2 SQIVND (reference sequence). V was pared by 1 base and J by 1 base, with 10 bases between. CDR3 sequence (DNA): TGTGCCAGTAGTATAGGTAGGGTCCTCCAAGAGACCCAGTACTTC. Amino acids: CASSIGRVLQETQYF.

CDR3 DNA: TGTGCCCTACAGGGGGTGAGAACTGAAGCTTTCTTT. This gives the protein CALQGVRTEAFF. V and J are TRBV7-6 and TRBJ1-1, with 8 bases identical to TRBD1. Trimming cost V 11 bases and J 5 bases; bases outside gene matches: 7. Germline assignment: CDR1 SGHVS and CDR2 FNYEAQ. The CDR3 runs to 12 residues.

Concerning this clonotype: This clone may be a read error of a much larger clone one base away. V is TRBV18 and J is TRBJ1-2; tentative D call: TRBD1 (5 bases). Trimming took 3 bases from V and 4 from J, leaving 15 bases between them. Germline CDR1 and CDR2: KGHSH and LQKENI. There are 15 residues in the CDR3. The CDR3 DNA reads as TGTGCCAGCTCACCCCAGACCGGGGGGGTCTATGGCTACACCTTC. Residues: CASSPQTGGVYGYTF.

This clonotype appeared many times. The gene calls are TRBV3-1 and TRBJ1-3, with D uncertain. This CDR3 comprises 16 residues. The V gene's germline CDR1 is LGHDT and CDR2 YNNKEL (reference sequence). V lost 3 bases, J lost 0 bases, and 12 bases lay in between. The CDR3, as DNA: TGTGCCAGCAGCCAGGGCCCGTTAGTCTCTGGAAACACCATATATTTT. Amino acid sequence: CASSQGPLVSGNTIYF.

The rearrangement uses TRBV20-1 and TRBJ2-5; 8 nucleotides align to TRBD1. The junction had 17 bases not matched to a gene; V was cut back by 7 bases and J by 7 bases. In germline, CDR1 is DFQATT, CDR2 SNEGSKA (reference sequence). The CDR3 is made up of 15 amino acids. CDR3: CSGGGTGPFSATQYF. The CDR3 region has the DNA TGCAGTGGGGGCGGGACAGGACCTTTTAGTGCGACCCAGTACTTC.